The 32 T cell receptor beta chains in this list originate from one sample, sequenced in a study of vaccination and CD4 T cells after COVID-19. The treatment denotes: roughly ten-day PBMC culture with coronavirus spike peptide pools or control peptides (ViraFEST assay). The Oncomine TCR Beta short-read assay was applied to DNA of cultured CD4+ T cells. TCRdb re-analysed the PCR reads in MiXCR, keeping a single row per CDR3 protein. The sample lists about 17,000 distinct CDR3 sequences, 45% to 65% occurring once. The antigens for these receptors are not known. The sample comprised CD4+ T cells from blood, cultured in vitro. The receptors derive from a human donor who had recovered from COVID-19.

The gene calls are TRBV20-1 and TRBJ2-2; 7 bases are a match to TRBD2. Losses at the gene ends were 1 base for V and 7 bases for J; bases not matched to a gene: 3. The CDR3 runs 13 residues. Looked up from germline, CDR1 is DFQATT and CDR2 is SNEGSKA (reference sequence). The CDR3 DNA follows: TGCAGTGCTAGAGCCACTAGCGACGGGGAGCTGTTTTTT. This codes for CSARATSDGELFF.

Within the sample, this clonotype is medium-sized (0.01 to 0.1%). The chain links TRBV20-1 to TRBJ2-5, with D perhaps matching TRBD2 (5 bases). The CDR3 contains 15 residues. V dropped 0 bases and J dropped 0 bases, with 11 bases sitting between them. The germline V gene encodes CDR1 DFQATT and CDR2 SNEGSKA (reference sequence). CDR3 bases: TGCAGTGCTAGAGATGCGGGTAGGGACCAAGAGACCCAGTACTTC. It yields the protein CSARDAGRDQETQYF.

The chain is built from TRBV7-9 and TRBJ1-2; no definite D call. This CDR3 region has 11 residues. The V gene's germline CDR1 is SEHNR and CDR2 FQNEAQ (reference sequence). V lost 2 bases and J lost 4, with 2 bases in between. DNA of the CDR3: TGTGCCAGCAGCTTACTCTATGGCTACACCTTC. The encoded protein is CASSLLYGYTF. The full variable domain, rest sourced from reference TRBV7-9 and TRBJ1-2, is DTGVSQNPRHKITKRGQNVTFRCDPISEHNRLYWYRQTLGQGPEFLTYFQNEAQLEKSRLLSDRFSAERPKGSFSTLEIQRTEQGDSAMYLCASSLLYGYTFGSGTRLTVV.

The chain links TRBV24-1 to TRBJ2-2, with no clear D. V gave up 1 base and J gave up 3 bases, with 5 bases separating them. The CDR3 length is 14 residues. Germline V gives CDR1 KGHDR, CDR2 SFDVKD. CDR3 DNA sequence: TGTGCCACCAGTGATTTTCCAGACACCGGGGAGCTGTTTTTT. Its protein product is CATSDFPDTGELFF.

The rearrangement links TRBV12-5 to TRBJ1-5; 9 nucleotides line up with TRBD1. The V gene's germline CDR1 is LGHNT and CDR2 FRNRAP. With V trimmed by 6 bases and J by 5 bases, 2 bases remained unmatched. CDR3 length: 13 residues. The CDR3 bases are TGTGCTAGTGGCTGGGACAGGGATCAGCCCCAGCATTTT. It translates to CASGWDRDQPQHF.

The chain uses TRBV20-1 and TRBJ2-7; D is uncertain. The CDR3 has 13 residues. V gave up 1 base and J gave up 6 bases, with 13 bases separating them. Germline-derived CDR1 and CDR2 are DFQATT and SNEGSKA (reference sequence). The CDR3 DNA reads TGCAGTGCTAGAGGCCCCTCCTTCGGCGAGCAGTACTTC. This codes for CSARGPSFGEQYF.

The sample holds a few counts of this clonotype. The chain uses TRBV19 and TRBJ2-6; TRBD1 agrees at 7 bases. The length of the CDR3 is 15 residues. Germline trimming cut 6 bases from V and 4 bases from J; bases unmatched to any gene: 6. Germline assignment: CDR1 LNHDA and CDR2 SQIVND (reference sequence). The CDR3 coding sequence is TGTGCCAGTAGGATCAGGGGGTCCGGGGCCAACGTCCTGACTTTC. It encodes CASRIRGSGANVLTF.

The chain carries TRBV11-2 and TRBJ2-6; a possible D gene is TRBD1 (5 bases). Germline V gene lookup returns CDR1 SGHAT and CDR2 FQNNGV. Between the trimmed V and J ends, which lost 6 bases and 4 bases, there was a span of 13 bases. This CDR3 has 15 amino acids. The CDR3 DNA follows: TGTGCCAGCAGTCGACAGTTTACCGGGGCCAACGTCCTGACTTTC. Its protein is CASSRQFTGANVLTF.

This clonotype showed up just a few times. This sequence joins TRBV20-1 and TRBJ2-5; TRBD2 matches at 11 bases. Germline loops: CDR1 DFQATT, CDR2 SNEGSKA (reference sequence). There are 16 residues in the CDR3. Trimming took 5 bases from V and 3 from J; bases not matched to a gene: 11. For the CDR3, the DNA is TGCAGTGCTTACCGTGGGACTAGCGGTACCAAAGAGACCCAGTACTTC. The encoded protein is CSAYRGTSGTKETQYF.

This chain links TRBV7-2 with TRBJ2-3, with 11 bases fitting TRBD2. The CDR3 length is 15 residues. The germline V gene has CDR1 SGHTA and CDR2 FQGNSA. Trimming removed 10 bases from V and 4 bases from J; junction bases left unmatched: 10. This CDR3 reads CATLLAGGPSDTQYF. CDR3 bases: TGTGCCACCCTGTTAGCGGGAGGGCCCTCAGATACGCAGTATTTT.

The J gene is TRBJ2-2, the V gene TRBV7-3; D perhaps matches TRBD1 (5 bases). The germline gives CDR1 SGHTA, CDR2 FQGTGA. The V end was cut by 5 bases, the J end by 5 bases, with 12 bases between. This CDR3 contains 14 residues. CDR3 region: CASSATPGTGELFF. In DNA, the CDR3 is TGTGCCAGCAGCGCGACGCCAGGGACCGGGGAGCTGTTTTTT.

The chain combines TRBV10-3 with TRBJ2-2, with TRBD2 identical over 13 bases. V was pared by 3 bases and J by 6 bases, with 1 base of the junction left unmatched. Germline-derived CDR1 and CDR2 are ENHRY and SYGVKD. CDR3 length: 15 residues. The CDR3 sequence: CAISELAGGSGELFF. The CDR3 nucleotides read TGTGCCATCAGTGAACTAGCGGGAGGGTCCGGGGAGCTGTTTTTT.

By sample fraction, this clonotype is large (0.1 to 1%). The chain uses TRBV6-1 and TRBJ1-6; 11 bases are shared with TRBD1. Unmatched junction bases numbered 5, after V lost 6 bases and J lost 10 bases. Germline assignment: CDR1 MNHNS and CDR2 SASEGT. The CDR3 has 14 residues. For the CDR3, the DNA is TGTGCCAGCAGCAGGGGACAGGGGGAGTCACCCCTCCACTTT. Translated, it gives CASSRGQGESPLHF.

The chain has TRBV7-3 and TRBJ2-6; 8 bases map to TRBD1. The CDR3 covers 17 residues. Per germline, CDR1 SGHTA and CDR2 FQGTGA. The ends lost 5 bases at V and 0 bases at J; junction bases unmatched: 6. CDR3 loop: CASSRDRLNSGANVLTF. The DNA for the CDR3 is TGTGCCAGCAGCCGGGACAGGCTAAACTCTGGGGCCAACGTCCTGACTTTC.

The rearrangement links TRBV7-9 to TRBJ2-2; D gene ambiguous. From germline, CDR1 is SEHNR and CDR2 FQNEAQ (reference sequence). V was cut by 5 bases and J by 6 bases, with 19 bases left in between. The CDR3 is 16 residues long. CDR3 region: CASSKWAYGSPGELFF. The CDR3 DNA reads TGTGCCAGCAGCAAATGGGCGTACGGGTCCCCCGGGGAGCTGTTTTTT.

V gene TRBV7-9 combines with J gene TRBJ1-1; maybe TRBD1 (6 bases). Per germline, CDR1 SEHNR and CDR2 FQNEAQ (reference sequence). The V end was cut by 5 bases, the J end by 5 bases, with 12 bases between. This CDR3 has 13 amino acids. This CDR3 reads CASSKQGGTEAFF. CDR3 bases: TGTGCCAGCAGCAAACAGGGAGGAACTGAAGCTTTCTTT.

This clonotype was observed a few times. This chain uses TRBV11-2 with TRBJ2-3; 12 bases line up with TRBD2. V shed 1 base and J 6 bases; nucleotides not matched to a gene: 8. Germline values: CDR1 SGHAT, CDR2 FQNNGV. The CDR3 sequence is 17 residues long. The CDR3: CASSLGPRTSGMDTQYF. The CDR3 nucleotides are TGTGCCAGCAGCTTAGGCCCCCGGACTAGCGGGATGGATACGCAGTATTTT. The complete variable domain, with remaining parts taken from reference TRBV11-2 and TRBJ2-3, reads EAGVAQSPRYKIIEKRQSVAFWCNPISGHATLYWYQQILGQGPKLLIQFQNNGVVDDSQLPKDRFSAERLKGVDSTLKIQPAKLEDSAVYLCASSLGPRTSGMDTQYFGPGTRLTVL.

The chain combines TRBV10-3 with TRBJ2-5, with D possibly being TRBD1 (6 bases). The CDR3 has 16 residues. Trimming pared 2 bases from V and 3 bases from J, leaving 16 bases between. Germline CDR1 and CDR2: ENHRY and SYGVKD. The CDR3 sequence is CAISEVPGRGEETQYF. In nucleotides, the CDR3 is TGTGCCATCAGTGAGGTCCCCGGCAGGGGAGAAGAGACCCAGTACTTC.

This clonotype was observed a handful of times. The CDR3 protein is CASSFGTVRIEQYF. The CDR3 coding sequence is TGTGCCAGCAGTTTCGGGACGGTGAGAATTGAGCAGTACTTC. The gene calls are TRBV12-3 or TRBV12-4 and TRBJ2-7; tentatively, D is TRBD1 or TRBD2 (5 bases each). The CDR3 has 14 residues. V gave up 3 bases and J gave up 7 bases, with 16 bases separating them.

This clonotype was seen only a few times. V gene TRBV7-3 combines with J gene TRBJ2-2; D is unresolved. CDR1 SGHTA and CDR2 FQGTGA come from the germline V gene. This CDR3 comprises 16 residues. The V end was cut by 1 base, the J end by 4 bases, with 13 bases between. CDR3 sequence (DNA): TGTGCCAGCAGCTTAAGGCCAGATCCATTCACCGGGGAGCTGTTTTTT. This codes for CASSLRPDPFTGELFF.

This clonotype was seen just once. The chain joins TRBV2 to TRBJ1-2; no definite D call. Trimming stripped 4 bases from V and 2 bases from J, with 5 bases between. CDR3 length: 12 residues. Germline lookup yields CDR1 SNHLY and CDR2 FYNNEI. CDR3 sequence: CASSAENYGYTF. The CDR3 coding sequence is TGTGCCAGCAGTGCAGAGAACTATGGCTACACCTTC.

This clonotype was seen more than once but under ten times. This chain uses TRBV19 with TRBJ1-5; D call uncertain. Germline V gene sequence: CDR1 LNHDA, CDR2 SQIVND (reference sequence). V lost 9 bases and J lost 2, with 11 bases in between. The CDR3 runs 13 residues. The CDR3 here is CASAATGNQPQHF. CDR3 DNA: TGTGCCAGCGCGGCTACCGGCAATCAGCCCCAGCATTTT.

J is TRBJ2-5 and V is TRBV10-3, with D maybe TRBD1 (6 bases). There are 14 residues in the CDR3. The germline gives CDR1 ENHRY, CDR2 SYGVKD. Trimming left V 3 bases short and J 4 bases short, with 12 bases between. The CDR3 DNA is TGTGCCATCAGTGACTACAGGGTTTCAGAGACCCAGTACTTC. It codes for CAISDYRVSETQYF.

The rearrangement uses TRBV2 and TRBJ2-3, with D maybe TRBD1 (6 bases). Germline assignment: CDR1 SNHLY and CDR2 FYNNEI. Trimming stripped 5 bases from V and 7 bases from J, with 22 bases between. There are 16 residues in the CDR3. CDR3 sequence: CASSLPSAQGLYTQYF. Here the CDR3 DNA reads TGTGCCAGCAGTCTCCCATCCGCGCAGGGGCTTTATACGCAGTATTTT.

This chain links TRBV2 with TRBJ2-5; either TRBD1 or TRBD2 may supply D (7 bases each). Trimming pared 5 bases from V and 5 bases from J, leaving 18 bases between. CDR1 and CDR2 (germline): SNHLY, FYNNEI. The CDR3 has 15 amino acids. The DNA of the CDR3 is TGTGCCAGCAGTAGGGAGGGGTACAGGGGCGAGACCCAGTACTTC. It translates to CASSREGYRGETQYF.

There are a few counts of this clonotype. This rearrangement joins TRBV27 to TRBJ1-1; 7 bases are shared with TRBD1. V lost 6 bases to trimming and J lost 6 bases; unmatched junction nucleotides: 13. Germline CDR1 MNHEY, CDR2 SMNVEV (reference sequence). The CDR3 extends over 15 amino acids. The CDR3 region has the DNA TGTGCCAGCAGCCCCGAGGGGGCCCCGGTCCCTGAAGCTTTCTTT. Translated, it gives CASSPEGAPVPEAFF.

The V and J genes are TRBV6-2 or TRBV6-3 and TRBJ2-3; the D gene is possibly TRBD2 (6 bases). The length of the CDR3 is 11 residues. The V and J ends lost 8 bases and 6 bases respectively, with 9 bases between them. Germline loops: CDR1 MNHEY, CDR2 SVGEGT. The CDR3 sequence: CASRTMDTQYF. The CDR3 region has the DNA TGTGCCAGCCGGACTATGGATACGCAGTATTTT.

This clonotype was counted a single time. This sequence joins TRBV10-3 and TRBJ1-6; no firm D call. Germline assignment: CDR1 ENHRY and CDR2 SYGVKD. V gave up 10 bases and J gave up 8 bases, with 12 bases separating them. The CDR3 is 12 residues long. The CDR3 protein is CATSAGDSPLHF. The CDR3 region has the DNA TGTGCCACGAGTGCGGGAGATTCACCCCTCCACTTT.

The rearrangement joins TRBV15 to TRBJ1-5, with D perhaps TRBD1 (6 bases). CDR1 and CDR2 from the germline V gene are LNHNV and YYDKDF (reference sequence). CDR3 size: 16 residues. V lost 1 base and J 0 bases, leaving 10 bases between the germline ends. The DNA of the CDR3 is TGTGCCACCAGCAGAGTGGACAGTTTTAGCAATCAGCCCCAGCATTTT. Protein: CATSRVDSFSNQPQHF.

The rearrangement joins TRBV7-6 to TRBJ2-7, with 12 bases that match TRBD1. The germline V gene encodes CDR1 SGHVS and CDR2 FNYEAQ. The CDR3 contains 14 residues. Germline trimming cut 5 bases from V and 7 bases from J; bases unmatched to any gene: 6. CDR3 sequence: CASSPGQGAREQYF. CDR3 DNA: TGTGCCAGCAGCCCGGGACAGGGGGCACGGGAGCAGTACTTC.

The rearrangement joins TRBV7-9 to TRBJ2-3; 7 bases align to TRBD1. Germline V gene lookup returns CDR1 SEHNR and CDR2 FQNEAQ (reference sequence). The CDR3 length is 15 residues. The V gene end was trimmed by 0 bases and the J gene end by 1 base; junction bases not matched to a gene: 1. CDR3 nucleotide sequence: TGTGCCAGCAGCTTAGCAAGGGGGCGCACAGATACGCAGTATTTT. It codes for CASSLARGRTDTQYF.

The chain recombines TRBV25-1 with TRBJ2-3; D unresolved. The CDR3 extends over 13 amino acids. V lost 5 bases to trimming and J lost 2 bases, with 8 bases between them. Germline loops: CDR1 MGHDK, CDR2 SYGVNS. The DNA for the CDR3 is TGTGCCAGCAGTCTCAGGATCACAGATACGCAGTATTTT. It codes for CASSLRITDTQYF.